This record covers a single T cell receptor beta chain. The source of the sample is a study of blood T cell repertoires in COVID-19. Overall study: The origin of the acute and convalescent COVID-19 samples was the United States, Italy and Spain. Sources were T cells, B-cell-depleted T cells, or PBMCs; the material itself was cDNA or gDNA.

Here immunoSEQ multiplex PCR was the method, and the copy in TCRdb shows in-frame clones only, minus some. The sample records some 140,000 clones, over 70% being singletons. The ends were cut back, 3 bases at V and 6 bases at J, with 12 bases in the middle. Looked up from germline, CDR1 is SGHDT and CDR2 is YYEEEE. The CDR3 loop spans 14 amino acids. The chain combines TRBV5-6 with TRBJ1-4, with D perhaps TRBD1 (5 bases). The sequenced sample was peripheral blood. This clonotype was sampled from a man in his fifties with active COVID-19. As DNA, the CDR3 is TGTGCCAGCAGCTGGGGCGGAGGGGATGAAAAACTGTTTTTT. It specifies CASSWGGGDEKLFF.